This TCR beta chain was found in a study of PD-1 blockade in classical Hodgkin lymphoma. Findings and caveats of the study: When set against healthy donors, newly diagnosed patients were reported to show lower baseline TCR diversity. CD4+ TCR diversity rose significantly by C4D1, and CD8+ TCR diversity did not. Those starting nivolumab under 1 year post-ASCT were excluded.

Sequencing was performed with immunoSEQ multiplex PCR; in TCRdb, only in-frame clones are kept and a portion is missing. The sample includes 150,000 or so clones, about four fifths of them seen just once. Remarks on this clone: Its antigen is not identified.

All trial patients relapsed after autologous stem cell transplantation. Germline CDR1 reads MNHNY; CDR2 reads SVGAGI (reference sequence). Trimming removed 2 bases at V and 4 bases at J, with 15 bases between. The CDR3 loop spans 15 amino acids. The receptor was isolated from a human donor with classical Hodgkin lymphoma. This rearrangement joins TRBV6-6 to TRBJ2-7; no clear D gene. The material sequenced was peripheral blood mononuclear cells (PBMCs), taken before the second cycle of nivolumab. The CDR3 region has the DNA TGTGCCAGCAGTTACCCCCTCGGGCTGGTATACGAGCAGTACTTC. Residues: CASSYPLGLVYEQYF.